This TCR beta chain comes out of a study of shared clonotypes between healthy human individuals. This table comes from immunoSEQ multiplex PCR, and its TCRdb copy is limited to in-frame clones, with some not included. Altogether some 490,000 clones are present, about 85% being singletons, with the ten largest covering 10% to 15%. From germline, CDR1 is SNHLY and CDR2 FYNNEI. V shed 5 bases, J shed 4 bases, and the junction held 5 bases outside the gene matches. CDR3 length: 15 residues. The sequence was collected from a woman between 35 and 50 years old in good health. Some clones in this sample may be carry-over from other donors' samples. This chain links TRBV2 with TRBJ2-3, with 11 bases aligning to TRBD2. The sequenced material came from PBMCs. CDR3 region: CASSSLAGGPDTQYF. DNA for the CDR3: TGTGCCAGCAGTTCGCTAGCGGGAGGACCAGATACGCAGTATTTT.